The rows below give T cell receptor beta chains drawn from one sample of a study of CD8 T cells in Susac syndrome. TCRdb itself ran the immunoSEQ multiplex PCR reads through MiXCR, one entry per CDR3 protein. The data show around 230,000 distinct CDR3 sequences, 90% to 97% seen once. Material for sequencing was CD4+ T cells from PBMCs. These receptors originate from a human donor with Susac syndrome. Both conserved end residues are trimmed from each CDR3. Each record gives: J gene, V gene, clone size, D gene, CDR3 protein. A D gene is named only where the DNA matches it firmly. The size entry is marked missing in some rows and otherwise reads once, few, many or a size class.

TRBJ2-1,TRBV4-2,.,TRBD2,ASSHRLAGGPSTYNEQF
TRBJ1-2,TRBV6-5,.,TRBD1,ASSYSIRDSYGYT
TRBJ1-2,TRBV19,.,.,ASNHPGDRANYGYT
TRBJ2-3,TRBV29-1,.,.,SALSSTDTQY
TRBJ1-1,TRBV2,.,.,ASSGPSLGTEAF
TRBJ1-2,TRBV27,.,.,ASSPREGEGYGYT
TRBJ2-3,TRBV29-1,.,TRBD2,SVGSSGRNTQY
TRBJ2-3,TRBV19,.,.,ASSIRVGDTQY
TRBJ2-5,TRBV20-1,.,.,SARDGLDLMRETQY
TRBJ2-1,TRBV3-1,.,TRBD2,ASSQDGTSGSFYNEQF
TRBJ1-5,TRBV2,.,.,ASSERIQYSNQPQH
TRBJ2-1,TRBV9,.,TRBD2,ASSVALGTSGRIPQF
TRBJ2-3,TRBV29-1,.,.,SVVGPGTDTQY
TRBJ2-1,TRBV4-1,.,.,ASSLTLLLSSYNEQF
TRBJ2-1,TRBV29-1,.,.,SFGDRRQF
TRBJ2-5,TRBV10-3,.,.,AIMHSYQETQY
TRBJ2-5,TRBV4-2,.,.,ASSHGQAGETQY
TRBJ2-2,TRBV27,.,TRBD1,ASSFLDRANTGELF
TRBJ1-1,TRBV20-1,.,TRBD1,SAREGAAEAF
TRBJ1-5,TRBV4-1,once,.,ASSPGPYSNQPQH
TRBJ2-3,TRBV24-1,.,TRBD1,ATSDPGQGWASDTQY
TRBJ2-5,TRBV29-1,.,.,SALGPGETQY
TRBJ2-1,TRBV29-1,.,TRBD2,SVSRRGASGRVTYNEQF
TRBJ2-1,TRBV20-1,.,TRBD2,SARDWAGGAYNEQF
TRBJ2-2,TRBV15,.,TRBD1,ATSRAAGQGYGGHTGELF
TRBJ2-3,TRBV7-9,.,TRBD1,ASSHKGTGKDTQY
TRBJ2-2,TRBV29-1,.,TRBD1,SVRQGSLDGELF
TRBJ2-5,TRBV12-5,.,.,ASASLETQY
TRBJ2-5,TRBV12-3/TRBV12-4,.,TRBD2,ASTGSGRGETQY
TRBJ1-5,TRBV5-6,.,.,ASSLHGTQSNQPQH
TRBJ2-2,TRBV2,.,TRBD2,ASSTSGRTGELF